This T cell receptor beta chain was captured in a study of T cell repertoires in cytomegalovirus infection. Germline CDR1 reads SNHLY; CDR2 reads FYNNEI. V was pared by 4 bases and J by 1 base, with 14 bases between. CDR3 size: 16 residues. TCRdb processed the reads anew with MiXCR; each CDR3 protein has one entry. The table records about 230,000 distinct CDR3 sequences, 22% of them present only once. The source of this sequence is a human donor in good health (CMV status not recorded). Some clones in this sample may be carry-over from other donors' samples. The rearrangement uses TRBV2 and TRBJ1-5; possible D gene TRBD1, 5 bases. Sequencing used CD8+ T cells from PBMCs. CDR3 coding DNA: TGTGCCAGCAGTGGATGGGACGGAGGCAGCAATCAGCCCCAGCATTTT. It yields the protein CASSGWDGGSNQPQHF.